These 16 T cell receptor beta chains share one sample of origin, sequenced in a study of T cell changes during pregnancy in multiple sclerosis. Produced via immunoSEQ multiplex PCR; TCRdb's table is partial and in-frame only. Of some 47,000 clones listed, 90% to 97% were seen once; the top ten hold roughly 0.8%. The material sequenced was peripheral blood, taken in the second trimester of pregnancy. All receptors derive from a female donor with multiple sclerosis, enrolled in a pregnancy study.

The genes are TRBV19 and TRBJ1-2; possibly TRBD1 for D (5 bases). Trimming removed 7 bases from V and 3 bases from J, with 12 bases in between. The CDR3 is 13 residues long. CDR1 is LNHDA, CDR2 SQIVND, per germline (reference sequence). CDR3 in DNA: TGTGCCAGTACCTGGGGGGGGTACTATGGCTACACCTTC. Its translation: CASTWGGYYGYTF.

This chain connects TRBV18 to TRBJ2-2; D might be TRBD2 (6 bases). The CDR3 totals 13 residues. The V gene's germline CDR1 is KGHSH and CDR2 LQKENI. Trimming removed 3 bases from V and 4 bases from J, with 6 bases in between. The chain's CDR3 is CASSPGSTGELFF. CDR3 DNA sequence: TGTGCCAGCTCACCCGGGAGCACCGGGGAGCTGTTTTTT.

The genes are TRBV6-6 and TRBJ2-1; 8 bases fit TRBD1. With 6 bases clipped from V and 5 bases from J, the junction kept 9 bases outside the gene matches. This CDR3 contains 15 residues. Germline CDR1 and CDR2: MNHNY and SVGAGI (reference sequence). For the CDR3, the DNA is TGTGCCAGCAGCCTCGACAGGGGATTAGACAATGAGCAGTTCTTC. The encoded protein is CASSLDRGLDNEQFF.

This chain connects TRBV19 to TRBJ1-1, with 9 nucleotides matching TRBD1. Germline V CDR1 and CDR2: LNHDA, SQIVND (reference sequence). Trimming removed 3 bases from V and 4 bases from J; junction bases left unmatched: 6. CDR3 length equals 15 residues. CDR3: CASSMTGTGPTEAFF. The CDR3 nucleotides read TGTGCCAGTAGTATGACCGGGACAGGGCCCACTGAAGCTTTCTTT. The entire variable domain, with the rest obtained from reference TRBV19 and TRBJ1-1, is as follows: DGGITQSPKYLFRKEGQNVTLSCEQNLNHDAMYWYRQDPGQGLRLIYYSQIVNDFQKGDIAEGYSVSREKKESFPLTVTSAQKNPTAFYLCASSMTGTGPTEAFFGQGTRLTVV.

As to this clone: Additional DNA sequences in this sample encode the identical CDR3. The genes are TRBV5-1 and TRBJ2-3, with TRBD2 as a possible D gene (5 bases). The CDR3 loop spans 14 amino acids. Germline V gene data show CDR1 as SGHRS and CDR2 as YFSETQ. V was trimmed by 0 bases and J by 4 bases, leaving 9 bases between them. CDR3 bases: TGCGCCAGCAGCTTGGGAGGGTTCCCAGATACGCAGTATTTT. Protein product: CASSLGGFPDTQYF.

The V gene is TRBV9, the J gene TRBJ1-1; D remains ambiguous. Deletions cut 4 bases from V and 1 base from J, with 8 bases between. Germline-derived CDR1 and CDR2 are SGDLS and YYNGEE. The CDR3 runs to 13 residues. The CDR3 DNA reads TGTGCCAGCAGCTCCAGACAGAACACTGAAGCTTTCTTT. It specifies CASSSRQNTEAFF.

The chain employs TRBV27 and TRBJ1-4; D gene uncertain. V was cut by 3 bases and J by 7 bases, with 12 bases left in between. The germline gives CDR1 MNHEY, CDR2 SMNVEV (reference sequence). This CDR3 spans 14 amino acids. The CDR3 nucleotides read TGTGCCAGCAGTTTTCGCGGGCCAGGTGAAAAACTGTTTTTT. Translation gives CASSFRGPGEKLFF.

The table lists this clone with a count of one. The chain combines TRBV28 with TRBJ2-7, with no clear D. This CDR3 is built from 15 residues. Germline V gives CDR1 MDHEN, CDR2 SYDVKM. V was trimmed by 7 bases and J by 3 bases, leaving 19 bases between them. CDR3 DNA: TGTGCCAGCACCTTTGGTGTCGGTTCCCTCTACGAGCAGTACTTC. Protein sequence: CASTFGVGSLYEQYF.

The chain recombines TRBV10-3 with TRBJ2-7; 9 nucleotides align to TRBD2. There are 13 residues in the CDR3. CDR1 and CDR2 (germline): ENHRY, SYGVKD. V lost 7 bases and J lost 6; bases outside the gene matches: 7. CDR3 sequence (DNA): TGTGCCATCACGCCAGCGGGGGGTGCCGAGCAGTACTTC. Translation: CAITPAGGAEQYF.

This clone has just one count. V usage is TRBV5-4 and J usage is TRBJ2-1, with TRBD2 identical over 9 bases. The germline V gene has CDR1 SGHNT and CDR2 YYREEE (reference sequence). This CDR3 has 14 residues. With V trimmed by 2 bases and J by 5 bases, 2 bases remained unmatched. The CDR3, as DNA: TGTGCCAGCAGCTTTATAGCGGGGGACAATGAGCAGTTCTTC. It encodes CASSFIAGDNEQFF. Supplemented by reference TRBV5-4 and TRBJ2-1, the full variable domain reads ETGVTQSPTHLIKTRGQQVTLRCSSQSGHNTVSWYQQALGQGPQFIFQYYREEENGRGNFPPRFSGLQFPNYSSELNVNALELDDSALYLCASSFIAGDNEQFFGPGTRLTVL.

The chain is built from TRBV15 and TRBJ2-2; 7 bases are shared with TRBD2. The ends lost 0 bases at V and 6 bases at J; junction bases unmatched: 4. This CDR3 is built from 15 residues. From germline, CDR1 is LNHNV and CDR2 YYDKDF (reference sequence). The CDR3 is CATSRDFAGAGELFF. The CDR3, as DNA: TGTGCCACCAGCAGAGATTTTGCGGGGGCCGGGGAGCTGTTTTTT.

This chain connects TRBV10-3 to TRBJ2-1; TRBD2 matches at 11 bases. CDR3 length: 14 amino acids. V dropped 6 bases and J dropped 4; count of bases not matched to a gene: 2. Germline V gene lookup returns CDR1 ENHRY and CDR2 SYGVKD. DNA of the CDR3: TGTGCCATCAGGACTAGCGGGGATTACAATGAGCAGTTCTTC. It yields the protein CAIRTSGDYNEQFF.

This clone appeared a single time. This chain uses TRBV7-9 with TRBJ2-3; 8 bases line up with TRBD2. CDR1 and CDR2 from the germline V gene are SEHNR and FQNEAQ (reference sequence). Trimming cost V 4 bases and J 7 bases; bases outside gene matches: 10. This CDR3 comprises 15 residues. This CDR3 is CASSSLAGGGNTQYF. The CDR3 DNA follows: TGTGCCAGCAGCTCTCTGGCGGGGGGAGGAAATACGCAGTATTTT.

V usage is TRBV7-3 and J usage is TRBJ2-5; D is undetermined. CDR3 length: 14 residues. CDR1 and CDR2 from the germline V gene are SGHTA and FQGTGA. V was cut by 0 bases and J by 2 bases, with 7 bases left in between. CDR3 sequence reads: CASSLTPGQETQYF. DNA for the CDR3: TGTGCCAGCAGCTTAACGCCCGGTCAAGAGACCCAGTACTTC.

The chain couples TRBV27 to TRBJ2-7, with 10 bases aligning to TRBD1. Looked up from germline, CDR1 is MNHEY and CDR2 is SMNVEV (reference sequence). This CDR3 has 14 residues. The ends lost 5 bases at V and 4 bases at J; junction bases unmatched: 5. As DNA, the CDR3 is TGTGCCAGCAGTCCGGGGACAGGGGTTTACGAGCAGTACTTC. Its protein is CASSPGTGVYEQYF.

The chain uses TRBV4-1 and TRBJ1-2; the D is unclear. V lost 0 bases to trimming and J lost 7 bases, with 18 bases between them. CDR3 length: 16 amino acids. CDR1 and CDR2 (germline): MGHRA, YSYEKL. CDR3 DNA sequence: TGCGCCAGCAGCCAAGATTGGAGTTATCGGCACTCTGGCTACACCTTC. It codes for CASSQDWSYRHSGYTF.